The sequence of this TCR beta chain was determined in a study of blood T cell repertoires in COVID-19. Repertoires were generated with immunoSEQ multiplex PCR, while TCRdb's copy carries only in-frame clones and drops some. Of about 220,000 clones in the sample, over 80% were seen once. Germline-derived CDR1 and CDR2 are MNHEY and SVGAGI. V was trimmed by 0 bases and J by 4 bases, leaving 13 bases between them. This CDR3 is built from 16 residues. The material sequenced was peripheral blood. The chain recombines TRBV6-5 with TRBJ2-1; TRBD1 is a possible D gene (5 bases). This TCR was sampled from a human donor in a cohort sampled during active COVID-19. This CDR3 reads CASSYSKGARYNEQFF. The DNA for the CDR3 is TGTGCCAGCAGTTACTCGAAAGGGGCGAGGTACAATGAGCAGTTCTTC.